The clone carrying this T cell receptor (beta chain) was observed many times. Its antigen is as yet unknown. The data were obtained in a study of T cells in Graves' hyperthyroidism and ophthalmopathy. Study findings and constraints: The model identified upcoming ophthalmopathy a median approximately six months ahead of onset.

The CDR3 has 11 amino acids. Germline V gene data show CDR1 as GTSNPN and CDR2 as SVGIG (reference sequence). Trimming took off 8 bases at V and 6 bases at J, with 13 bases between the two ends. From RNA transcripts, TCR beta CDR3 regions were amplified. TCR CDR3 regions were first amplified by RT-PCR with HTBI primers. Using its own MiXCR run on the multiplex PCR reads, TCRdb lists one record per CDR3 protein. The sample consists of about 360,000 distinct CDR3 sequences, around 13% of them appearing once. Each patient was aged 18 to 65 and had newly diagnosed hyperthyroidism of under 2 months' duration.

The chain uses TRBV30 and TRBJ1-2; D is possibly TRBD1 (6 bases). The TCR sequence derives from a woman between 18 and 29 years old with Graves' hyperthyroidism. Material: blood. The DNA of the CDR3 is TGTGCCCACAGGGATTTTAATGGCTACACCTTC. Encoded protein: CAHRDFNGYTF.